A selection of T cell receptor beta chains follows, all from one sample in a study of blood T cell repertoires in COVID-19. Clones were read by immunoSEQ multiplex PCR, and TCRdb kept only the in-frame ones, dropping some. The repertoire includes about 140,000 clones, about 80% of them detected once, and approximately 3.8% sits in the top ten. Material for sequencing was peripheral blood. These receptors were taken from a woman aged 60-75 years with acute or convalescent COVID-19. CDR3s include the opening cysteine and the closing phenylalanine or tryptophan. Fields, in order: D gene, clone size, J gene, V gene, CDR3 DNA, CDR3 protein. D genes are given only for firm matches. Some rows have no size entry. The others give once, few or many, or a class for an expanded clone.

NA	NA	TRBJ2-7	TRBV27	TGTGCCAGCAGTACTACCCTCAACGGGGGGCAGTACTTC	CASSTTLNGGQYF
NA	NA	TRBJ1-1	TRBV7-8	TGTGCCAGCAGCTTAGCGGGAGGGAGCACTGAAGCTTTCTTT	CASSLAGGSTEAFF
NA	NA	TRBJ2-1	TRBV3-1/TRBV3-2	TGTGCCAGCAGCCAAGTCACCTACAATGAGCAGTTCTTC	CASSQVTYNEQFF
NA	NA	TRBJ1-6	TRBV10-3	TGTGCCACCCGCGGGGGGTTCACGCGGCCCTATAATTCACCCCTCCACTTT	CATRGGFTRPYNSPLHF
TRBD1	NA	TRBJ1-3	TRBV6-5	TGTGCCAGCAGTTACCAAACAGGGGGCAGTGGAAACACCATATATTTT	CASSYQTGGSGNTIYF
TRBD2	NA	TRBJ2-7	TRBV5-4	TGTGCCAGCAGCTTGGCGGGTGCGGGAGGGAAGTACGAGCAGTACTTC	CASSLAGAGGKYEQYF
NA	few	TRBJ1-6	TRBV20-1	TGCAGTGCTAGTGCGGGACAATATAATTCACCCCTCCACTTT	CSASAGQYNSPLHF
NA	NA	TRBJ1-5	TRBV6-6	TGTGCCAGCAGCTTAGGGGCTCGCAATCAGCCCCAGCATTTT	CASSLGARNQPQHF
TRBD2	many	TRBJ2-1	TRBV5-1	TGCGCCAGCAGCTCCGGGACTAGCGGGAGTTTCTACAATGAGCAGTTCTTC	CASSSGTSGSFYNEQFF
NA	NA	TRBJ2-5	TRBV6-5	TGTGCCAGCAGCCGGGACCAAGAGACCCAGTACTTC	CASSRDQETQYF
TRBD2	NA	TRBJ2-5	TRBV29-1	TGCAGCGTTGAGCCGGCGGGGGGACGGGGGACCCAGTACTTC	CSVEPAGGRGTQYF
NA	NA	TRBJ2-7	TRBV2	TGTGCCAGTTACCCACCGGGGTATCTCGACGAGCAGTACTTC	CASYPPGYLDEQYF
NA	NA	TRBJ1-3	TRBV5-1	TGCGCCAGCAGCTTAACAGGGTCTGGAAACACCATATATTTT	CASSLTGSGNTIYF